This passage covers 20 T cell receptor beta chains from one sample sequenced in a study of T cells in Graves' hyperthyroidism and ophthalmopathy. It was RNA transcripts that yielded the amplified TCR beta CDR3 regions. An initial round of RT-PCR targeting the TCR CDR3 relied on the HTBI primer set. A single record per CDR3 protein comes from TCRdb applying MiXCR to the multiplex PCR reads. The sample lists around 800,000 distinct CDR3 sequences, 38% occurring once. Sequencing was carried out using blood. The receptors were gathered from a man aged 18 to 35 with Graves' hyperthyroidism.

This clonotype was seen a few times. The chain links TRBV5-1 to TRBJ1-5; TRBD1 might be the D (6 bases). Trimming cost V 3 bases and J 5 bases, with 15 bases left between them. The CDR3 consists of 15 residues. Germline values: CDR1 SGHRS, CDR2 YFSETQ. Here the CDR3 DNA reads TGCGCCAGCAGCTGGACAGTAAGGACTGATCAGCCCCAGCATTTT. This gives the protein CASSWTVRTDQPQHF.

This clonotype was seen more than once but under ten times. The V gene is TRBV29-1, the J gene TRBJ2-3; no clear D. Between the trimmed V and J ends, which lost 3 bases and 1 base, there was a span of 8 bases. The germline gives CDR1 SQVTM, CDR2 ANQGSEA. The length of the CDR3 is 13 residues. The CDR3 loop is CSVDEPGTDTQYF. As DNA, the CDR3 is TGCAGCGTTGACGAACCGGGCACAGATACGCAGTATTTT.

The gene calls are TRBV9 and TRBJ1-1; D is possibly TRBD1 (5 bases). CDR3 length: 15 amino acids. Germline values: CDR1 SGDLS, CDR2 YYNGEE. Trimming took off 4 bases at V and 4 bases at J, with 17 bases between the two ends. The CDR3 region has the DNA TGTGCCAGCAGCCAAGGGGTAACAGCAGGCACTGAAGCTTTCTTT. Amino acids: CASSQGVTAGTEAFF.

This clonotype was seen ten or more times. The CDR3 spells CSVERLGDGYTF. The CDR3 bases are TGCAGCGTTGAAAGGTTGGGGGATGGCTACACCTTC. This chain links TRBV29-1 with TRBJ1-2; tentatively, D is TRBD1 (5 bases). CDR3 length: 12 residues. The germline V and J ends were trimmed by 2 bases and 6 bases, with 10 bases remaining between them. Germline CDR1 is SQVTM and CDR2 is ANQGSEA. Drawing the rest from reference TRBV29-1 and TRBJ1-2, the complete variable domain is SAVISQKPSRDICQRGTSLTIQCQVDSQVTMMFWYRQQPGQSLTLIATANQGSEATYESGFVIDKFPISRPNLTFSTLTVSNMSPEDSSIYLCSVERLGDGYTFGSGTRLTVV.

This clonotype has only a few counts. V usage is TRBV28 and J usage is TRBJ1-5; 11 bases line up with TRBD1. The CDR3 length is 15 residues. CDR1 is MDHEN, CDR2 SYDVKM, per germline. The V segment lost 5 bases and the J segment 5 bases; nucleotides outside the gene matches: 5. CDR3 sequence: CASSGDRGNYQPQHF. The DNA of the CDR3 is TGTGCCAGCAGTGGGGACAGGGGGAACTATCAGCCCCAGCATTTT. Full variable domain (outside the CDR3, taken from reference TRBV28 and TRBJ1-5): DVKVTQSSRYLVKRTGEKVFLECVQDMDHENMFWYRQDPGLGLRLIYFSYDVKMKEKGDIPEGYSVSREKKERFSLILESASTNQTSMYLCASSGDRGNYQPQHFGDGTRLSIL.

The V gene is TRBV12-3 or TRBV12-4, the J gene TRBJ1-1; D unclear. The V and J ends lost 3 bases and 1 base respectively, with 12 bases between them. This CDR3 is built from 15 residues. The CDR3 sequence: CASSFFGLQNTEAFF. The CDR3, as DNA: TGTGCCAGCAGTTTCTTTGGGCTACAGAACACTGAAGCTTTCTTT.

The J gene is TRBJ1-2, the V gene TRBV7-8, with no clear D. Germline-derived CDR1 and CDR2 are SGHVS and FQNEAQ. The V gene lost 5 bases and the J gene lost 1 base, with 11 bases spanning the gap. The CDR3 sequence is 14 residues long. The CDR3 here is CASSRTTSNYGYTF. CDR3 bases: TGTGCCAGCAGCAGAACGACAAGTAACTATGGCTACACCTTC.

This clonotype appeared a single time. A single base separates this from a much larger clone, so it may be a read error. No DNA is shown, since the ends of the CDR3 on it are uncertain; the CDR3 is the one TCRdb lists. The chain uses TRBV2 and TRBJ1-3. From germline, CDR1 is SNHLY and CDR2 FYNNEI. The CDR3 adds up to 14 amino acids, both ends counted. The CDR3 sequence is CASSEDFGDGTVYF.

In this sample, this clonotype turned up a few times. The chain links TRBV20-1 to TRBJ2-7; 7 nucleotides match TRBD1. V shed 2 bases and J 1 base; nucleotides not matched to a gene: 5. The CDR3 spans 14 residues. Germline values: CDR1 DFQATT, CDR2 SNEGSKA (reference sequence). The DNA for the CDR3 is TGCAGTGCTAGATCCATGGACAGGTCCTACGAGCAGTACTTC. Its protein product is CSARSMDRSYEQYF.

The V call is TRBV29-1, the J call TRBJ2-7, with 7 bases fitting TRBD1. The CDR3 sequence is 13 residues long. The ends lost 5 bases at V and 5 bases at J; junction bases unmatched: 9. CDR1 is SQVTM, CDR2 ANQGSEA, per germline. The CDR3 region has the DNA TGCAGCGTTCCAAGTGACAGGGCCAACGAGCAGTACTTC. Its translation: CSVPSDRANEQYF.

In this sample, this clonotype turned up a few times. Here the CDR3 omits its conserved ending phenylalanine or tryptophan, so a read error is the likely source. It is unclear where the CDR3 begins or ends on the DNA, so no DNA is shown, and the CDR3 is as TCRdb lists it. The V gene is TRBV29-1, the J gene TRBJ2-7; the D call of TRBD1 is as the table states it, not checked on the DNA. Including both end residues, the CDR3 is 9 amino acids long. Per germline, CDR1 SQVTM and CDR2 ANQGSEA. The CDR3 reads CSVVRSQGA.

J is TRBJ1-5 and V is TRBV7-9; D is unclear. Trimming took 3 bases from V and 11 from J, leaving 17 bases between them. This CDR3 is 14 amino acids long. Germline CDR1 reads SEHNR; CDR2 reads FQNEAQ (reference sequence). The CDR3: CASSFGLAQETQHF. The CDR3 DNA is TGTGCCAGCAGCTTCGGACTAGCGCAAGAGACCCAGCATTTT.

Notes on this clonotype: Germline and junction disagree at one end, which may indicate a read error. The DNA for the CDR3 is TGTGCCAGCAGTTTGTATTTGACTGAGGAAGCTTTCTTT. This encodes CASSLYLTEEAFF. The rearrangement uses TRBV10-3 and TRBJ1-1; D uncertain. Germline V gene sequence: CDR1 ENHRY, CDR2 SYGVKD. The CDR3 extends over 13 amino acids.

V is TRBV5-1 and J is TRBJ2-7, with D unresolved. The V end was cut by 0 bases, the J end by 3 bases, with 13 bases between. CDR3 length: 15 amino acids. Germline V CDR1 and CDR2: SGHRS, YFSETQ. The CDR3 nucleotides are TGCGCCAGCAGCTTGGAGATAGGAAACCTCTACGAGCAGTACTTC. It yields the protein CASSLEIGNLYEQYF.

This clonotype has at least ten counts. The chain employs TRBV2 and TRBJ2-7; the D is unclear. Trimming took 6 bases from V and 2 from J, leaving 14 bases between them. This CDR3 is built from 14 residues. The V gene's germline CDR1 is SNHLY and CDR2 FYNNEI. The CDR3 DNA reads TGTGCCAGCAGCGCCGAGCAGCTTACCTACGAGCAGTACTTC. Its translation is CASSAEQLTYEQYF. The full variable domain, its missing parts supplied by reference TRBV2 and TRBJ2-7, is EPEVTQTPSHQVTQMGQEVILRCVPISNHLYFYWYRQILGQKVEFLVSFYNNEISEKSEIFDDQFSVERPDGSNFTLKIRSTKLEDSAMYFCASSAEQLTYEQYFGPGTRLTVT.

This clonotype appeared many times. V gene TRBV10-2 combines with J gene TRBJ1-5; a possible D gene is TRBD1 (6 bases). Trimming left V 2 bases short and J 6 bases short, with 11 bases between. Per germline, CDR1 WSHSY and CDR2 SAAADI. The CDR3 sequence is 14 residues long. The CDR3 loop is CASSEGGLAQPQHF. For the CDR3, the DNA is TGCGCCAGCAGTGAGGGGGGGCTCGCTCAGCCCCAGCATTTT.

In this sample, this clonotype turned up many times. V and J are TRBV2 and TRBJ2-5; D perhaps matches TRBD2 (6 bases). This CDR3 spans 14 amino acids. Germline lookup yields CDR1 SNHLY and CDR2 FYNNEI. Between the trimmed V and J ends, which lost 4 bases and 5 bases, there was a span of 14 bases. CDR3 in DNA: TGTGCCAGCAGTGTCGGGGGTGGAACGGAGACCCAGTACTTC. Amino acid sequence: CASSVGGGTETQYF.

The J gene is TRBJ2-3, the V gene TRBV19; possible D gene TRBD1, 6 bases. The germline V and J ends were trimmed by 11 bases and 3 bases, with 18 bases remaining between them. Germline V gives CDR1 LNHDA, CDR2 SQIVND (reference sequence). The CDR3 is made up of 14 amino acids. The CDR3 spells CASSDRSRTDTQYF. The DNA of the CDR3 is TGTGCCTCCTCAGACAGGTCGAGAACAGATACGCAGTATTTT.

This clonotype was found many times. The chain links TRBV11-3 to TRBJ2-6; 7 bases match TRBD1. After removal of 4 bases from V and 2 bases from J, the junction contained 5 bases not matched to a gene. CDR3 size: 16 residues. The germline gives CDR1 SGHNT, CDR2 YENEEA. CDR3: CASSSSTGTGANVLTF. Here the CDR3 DNA reads TGTGCCAGCAGCTCTTCGACAGGGACTGGGGCCAACGTCCTGACTTTC.

The sample holds a few counts of this clonotype. CDR3 in amino acids: CASSLVGGLHEQYF. In DNA, the CDR3 is TGTGCCAGCAGCTTAGTTGGGGGGCTCCACGAGCAGTACTTC. The chain joins TRBV7-9 to TRBJ2-7; either TRBD1 or TRBD2 may supply D (6 bases each). Germline V CDR1 and CDR2: SEHNR, FQNEAQ (reference sequence). V was cut by 1 base and J by 5 bases, with 12 bases left in between. The CDR3 contains 14 residues. Drawing the rest from reference TRBV7-9 and TRBJ2-7, the complete variable domain is DTGVSQNPRHKITKRGQNVTFRCDPISEHNRLYWYRQTLGQGPEFLTYFQNEAQLEKSRLLSDRFSAERPKGSFSTLEIQRTEQGDSAMYLCASSLVGGLHEQYFGPGTRLTVT.